This TCR beta chain was captured by sequencing in a study of technical replicates of blood from several donors. The protocol was immunoSEQ multiplex PCR, while the TCRdb copy is restricted to in-frame clones and leaves out a portion. This sample has 75,000 to 100,000 clones; about 95% occur once, and the top ten carry over 0.25%. V dropped 2 bases and J dropped 3; count of bases not matched to a gene: 3. The germline CDR1 and CDR2 sequences are MNHEY and SVGAGI. This CDR3 contains 14 residues. V usage is TRBV6-5 and J usage is TRBJ1-1; 7 nucleotides align to TRBD1. The sequenced sample consisted of T cells isolated from PBMCs. This clonotype was sampled from a human donor in good health. CDR3 DNA: TGTGCCAGCAGTTACGCCAGGGGGGACACTGAAGCTTTCTTT. Its translation is CASSYARGDTEAFF.